Sequencing of this T cell receptor (beta chain) was carried out in a study of shared clonotypes between healthy human individuals. The input for sorted-subset replicate PCRs was about 200 ng DNA, about 30,000 T cell genomes. Repertoires were generated with immunoSEQ multiplex PCR, while TCRdb's copy carries only in-frame clones and drops some. This sample has 1,100,000 or so clones, with approximately 78% found just once. Turning to this clone: The sample holds other DNA sequences that translate to the same CDR3.

The V segment lost 0 bases and the J segment 5 bases; nucleotides outside the gene matches: 4. CDR3 length: 14 amino acids. Germline V gene data show CDR1 as SGHRS and CDR2 as YFSETQ. Input material: memory CD4+ T cells from PBMCs. As for subset: CD45RA-negative fraction. This chain connects TRBV5-1 to TRBJ2-5; 7 positions match TRBD2. This TCR came from a man younger than 35 in good health. Some clones in this sample may be carry-over from other donors' samples. The CDR3 DNA sequence: TGCGCCAGCAGCTTGGGAGGCGGGAGTGAGACCCAGTACTTC. Protein product: CASSLGGGSETQYF. Filled out from reference TRBV5-1 and TRBJ2-5, the complete variable domain reads KAGVTQTPRYLIKTRGQQVTLSCSPISGHRSVSWYQQTPGQGLQFLFEYFSETQRNKGNFPGRFSGRQFSNSRSEMNVSTLELGDSALYLCASSLGGGSETQYFGPGTRLLVL.